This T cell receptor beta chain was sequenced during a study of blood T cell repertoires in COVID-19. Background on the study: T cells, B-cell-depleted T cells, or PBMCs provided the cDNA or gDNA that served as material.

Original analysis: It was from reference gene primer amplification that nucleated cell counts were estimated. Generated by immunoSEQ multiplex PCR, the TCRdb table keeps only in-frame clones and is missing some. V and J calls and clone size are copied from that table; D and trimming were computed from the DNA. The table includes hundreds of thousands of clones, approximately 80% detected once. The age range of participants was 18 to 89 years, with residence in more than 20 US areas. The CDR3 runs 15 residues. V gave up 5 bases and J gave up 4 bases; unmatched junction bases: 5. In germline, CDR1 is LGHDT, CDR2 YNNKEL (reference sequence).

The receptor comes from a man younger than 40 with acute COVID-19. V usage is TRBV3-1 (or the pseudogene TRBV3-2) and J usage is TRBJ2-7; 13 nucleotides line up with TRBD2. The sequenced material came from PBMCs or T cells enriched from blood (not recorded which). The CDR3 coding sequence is TGTGCCAGCAGCGATGGGACTAGCGGGATTTACGAGCAGTACTTC. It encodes CASSDGTSGIYEQYF.